The entry that follows covers one TCR beta chain sequence. The CDR3 has 15 residues. V lost 0 bases and J lost 6; bases outside the gene matches: 5. Germline values: CDR1 MGHRA, CDR2 YSYEKL. Sequenced by immunoSEQ multiplex PCR; TCRdb stores in-frame clones only, minus some. Counted here are over 95,000 clones, under 70% occurring once; the ten biggest clones make up roughly 35%. The source of the sample is a study of cytotoxic CD8 clonotypes in ibrutinib-treated CLL. Study-wide context: In all, approximately ten patients were relapsed/refractory, some 14 were treatment-naive and roughly 18 were IGHV unmutated. Productive templates per sample averaged roughly 270,000; productive rearrangements, 94,082.

V usage is TRBV4-1 and J usage is TRBJ2-7, with 10 bases aligning to TRBD2. The clonotype was recovered from a human donor with chronic lymphocytic leukemia. The sample was PBMCs, taken after 24 months of ibrutinib treatment. The CDR3 spells CASSQDRRTSGEQYF. The CDR3 DNA follows: TGCGCCAGCAGCCAAGACCGGCGGACTAGCGGCGAGCAGTACTTC.